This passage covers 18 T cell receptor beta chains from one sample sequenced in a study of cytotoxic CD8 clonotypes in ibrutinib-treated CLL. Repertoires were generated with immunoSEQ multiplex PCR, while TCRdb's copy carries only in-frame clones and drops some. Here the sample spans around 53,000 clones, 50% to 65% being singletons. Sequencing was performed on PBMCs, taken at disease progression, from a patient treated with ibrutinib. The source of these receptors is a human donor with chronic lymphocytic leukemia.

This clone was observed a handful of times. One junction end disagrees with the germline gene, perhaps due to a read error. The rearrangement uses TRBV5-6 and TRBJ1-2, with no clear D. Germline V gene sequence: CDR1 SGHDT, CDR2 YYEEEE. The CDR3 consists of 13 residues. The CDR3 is CASNRRSGNGYTF. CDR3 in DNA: TGTGCCAGCAACCGGCGGTCGGGGAATGGTTACACCTTC.

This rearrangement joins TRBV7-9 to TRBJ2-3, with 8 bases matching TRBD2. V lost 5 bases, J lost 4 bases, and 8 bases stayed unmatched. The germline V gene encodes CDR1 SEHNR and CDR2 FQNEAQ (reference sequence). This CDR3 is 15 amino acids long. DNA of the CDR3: TGTGCCAGCAGCCCTTGGGGTAGCGGGGCAGATACGCAGTATTTT. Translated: CASSPWGSGADTQYF.

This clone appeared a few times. CDR3 nucleotide sequence: TGTGCCAGCAGCTTTAGGGACAAAACCTACGAGCAGTACTTC. Its protein product is CASSFRDKTYEQYF. The rearrangement links TRBV5-4 to TRBJ2-7, with D maybe TRBD1 (6 bases). From germline, CDR1 is SGHNT and CDR2 YYREEE (reference sequence). Trimming stripped 2 bases from V and 2 bases from J, with 11 bases between. The CDR3 runs to 14 residues.

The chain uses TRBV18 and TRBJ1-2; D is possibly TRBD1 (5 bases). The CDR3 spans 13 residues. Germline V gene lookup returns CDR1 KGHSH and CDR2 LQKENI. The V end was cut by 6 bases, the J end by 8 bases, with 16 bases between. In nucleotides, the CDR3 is TGTGCCAGCTCGCTCCAGGGTGATGGAGGCTACACCTTC. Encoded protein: CASSLQGDGGYTF.

The CDR3 here is CASQDPGPSSYEQYF. The CDR3 DNA reads as TGCGCCAGCCAAGACCCCGGGCCGAGCTCCTACGAGCAGTACTTC. J is TRBJ2-7 and V is TRBV5-1; D unclear. CDR1 is SGHRS, CDR2 YFSETQ, per germline. Between the trimmed V and J ends, which lost 7 bases and 0 bases, there was a span of 17 bases. The CDR3 contains 15 residues.

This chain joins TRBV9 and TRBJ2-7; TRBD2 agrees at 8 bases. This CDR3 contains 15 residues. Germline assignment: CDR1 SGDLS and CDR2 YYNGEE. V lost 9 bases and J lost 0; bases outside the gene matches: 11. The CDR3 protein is CATKREPPISYEQYF. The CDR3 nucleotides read TGTGCCACCAAGCGGGAGCCCCCCATCTCCTACGAGCAGTACTTC.

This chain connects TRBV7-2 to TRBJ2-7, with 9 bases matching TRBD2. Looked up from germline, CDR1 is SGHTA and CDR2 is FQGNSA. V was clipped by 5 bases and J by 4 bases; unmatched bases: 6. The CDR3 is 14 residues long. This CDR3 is CASSNLAGRYEQYF. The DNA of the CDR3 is TGTGCCAGCAGCAATCTAGCGGGGAGATACGAGCAGTACTTC.

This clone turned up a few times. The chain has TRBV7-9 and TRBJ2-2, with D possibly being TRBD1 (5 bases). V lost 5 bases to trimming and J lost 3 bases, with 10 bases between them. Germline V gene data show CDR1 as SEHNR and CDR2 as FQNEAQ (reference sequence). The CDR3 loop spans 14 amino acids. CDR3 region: CASSITGYTGELFF. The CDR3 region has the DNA TGTGCCAGCAGCATAACAGGTTACACCGGGGAGCTGTTTTTT.

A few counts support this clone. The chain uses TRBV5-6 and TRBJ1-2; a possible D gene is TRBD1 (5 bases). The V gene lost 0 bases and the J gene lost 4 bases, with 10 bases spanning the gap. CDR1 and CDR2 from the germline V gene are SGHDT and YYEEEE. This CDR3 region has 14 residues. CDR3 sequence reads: CASSLDRRRYGYTF. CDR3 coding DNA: TGTGCCAGCAGCTTGGACAGGAGACGCTATGGCTACACCTTC.

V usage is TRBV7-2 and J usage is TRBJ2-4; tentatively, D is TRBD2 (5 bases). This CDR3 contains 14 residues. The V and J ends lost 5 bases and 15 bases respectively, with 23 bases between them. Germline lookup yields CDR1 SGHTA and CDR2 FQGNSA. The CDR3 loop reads CASSRREYGVTRYF. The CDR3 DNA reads TGTGCCAGCAGCCGACGTGAATACGGGGTCACAAGGTACTTC.

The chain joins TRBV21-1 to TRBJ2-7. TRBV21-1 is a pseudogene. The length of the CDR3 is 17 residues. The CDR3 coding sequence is TGTGCCAGCAGCAAGAGTGGCCCGGGGCTGCCATCCTACGAGCAGTACTTC. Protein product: CASSKSGPGLPSYEQYF.

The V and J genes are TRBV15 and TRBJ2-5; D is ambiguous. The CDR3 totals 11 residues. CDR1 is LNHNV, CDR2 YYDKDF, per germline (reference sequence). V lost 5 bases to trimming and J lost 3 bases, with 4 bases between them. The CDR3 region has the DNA TGTGCCACCAGCGGCGAAGAGACCCAGTACTTC. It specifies CATSGEETQYF.

The CDR3 protein is CASSSPTGSLGYGYTF. The DNA for the CDR3 is TGTGCCAGCAGTTCGCCAACCGGGTCCTTAGGGTATGGCTACACCTTC. V and J are TRBV28 and TRBJ1-2; D is ambiguous. The CDR3 is made up of 16 amino acids. V dropped 4 bases and J dropped 5 bases, with 20 bases sitting between them. Germline-derived CDR1 and CDR2 are MDHEN and SYDVKM.

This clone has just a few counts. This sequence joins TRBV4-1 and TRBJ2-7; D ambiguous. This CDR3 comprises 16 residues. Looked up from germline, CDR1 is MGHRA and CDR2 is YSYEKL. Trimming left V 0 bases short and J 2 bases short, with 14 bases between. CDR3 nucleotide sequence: TGCGCCAGCAGCCAAGATTGGAGTACCTTCCCCTACGAGCAGTACTTC. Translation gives CASSQDWSTFPYEQYF.

CDR3 amino acids: CASSKARWGLGETQYF. The CDR3 DNA follows: TGTGCCAGCAGCAAAGCGCGGTGGGGGCTGGGGGAGACCCAGTACTTC. The chain couples TRBV21-1 to TRBJ2-5; the DNA was not compared with TRBD1, the D call given in the table. TRBV21-1 is a pseudogene locus. This CDR3 region has 16 residues.

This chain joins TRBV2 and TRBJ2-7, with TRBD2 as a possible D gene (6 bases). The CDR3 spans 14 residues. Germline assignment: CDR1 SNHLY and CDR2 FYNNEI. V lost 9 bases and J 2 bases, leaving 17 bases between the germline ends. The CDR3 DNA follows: TGTGCCAGGAGAACCGGGACTTTCCCCTACGAGCAGTACTTC. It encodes CARRTGTFPYEQYF.

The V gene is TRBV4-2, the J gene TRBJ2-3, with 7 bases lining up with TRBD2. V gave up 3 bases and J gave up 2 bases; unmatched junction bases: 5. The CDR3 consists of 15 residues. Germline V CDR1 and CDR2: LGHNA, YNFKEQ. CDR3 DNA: TGTGCCAGCAGCCAGGCGGGAGCGATCACAGATACGCAGTATTTT. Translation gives CASSQAGAITDTQYF.

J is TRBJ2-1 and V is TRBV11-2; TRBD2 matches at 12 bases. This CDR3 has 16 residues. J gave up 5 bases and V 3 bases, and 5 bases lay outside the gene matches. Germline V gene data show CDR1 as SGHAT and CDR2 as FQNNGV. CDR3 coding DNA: TGTGCCAGCAGCTTTTGGGCTAGCGGGAGGGACAATGAGCAGTTCTTC. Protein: CASSFWASGRDNEQFF.